This T cell receptor beta chain stems from a study of shared clonotypes between healthy human individuals. Study information: A couple of women and three men aged 18 to 49 made up the donors.

The study drew its donors from healthy HIV-negative adults without recent acute infections or vaccinations. In the original workflow: In the immunoSEQ data, sequences were junction-only and lacked quality scores, so filtering differed. Profiled with immunoSEQ multiplex PCR; TCRdb holds only in-frame clones, not every one. That table furnishes V, J and clone size, whereas the DNA furnished D and trimming. The repertoire holds about 360,000 clones, with about 70% as singletons. V lost 3 bases, J lost 4 bases, and 17 bases lay in between. The CDR3 runs 15 residues. Per germline, CDR1 SGDLS and CDR2 YYNGEE.

The sample consisted of memory CD4+ T cells sorted from blood. Subset of the sample: CD45RA-negative fraction. The TCR was taken from a man in his thirties or forties in good health. The chain combines TRBV9 with TRBJ2-7, with D tentatively TRBD2 (5 bases). DNA for the CDR3: TGTGCCAGCAGCGAGGACTCCACCCCCCGTTACGAGCAGTACTTC. It encodes CASSEDSTPRYEQYF.